This record covers a single TCR beta chain. Antigen unknown. These data originate in a study of regulatory T cells in long-lasting Graves disease. CDR3 length equals 15 residues. Germline CDR1 reads KGHSH; CDR2 reads LQKENI. V lost 3 bases and J 6 bases, leaving 18 bases between the germline ends. CDR3 regions were amplified by Arm-PCR using iRepertoire HTBI primers to build TCR beta libraries. MiXCR, applied by TCRdb to the multiplex PCR reads, yields one record per CDR3 protein. The table lists hundreds of thousands of distinct CDR3 sequences, approximately 22% of them singletons. Notes on the study in general: TCR diversity was lower in persistent Graves' patients than in newly diagnosed ones.

Time point meaning: persistent/refractory GD, antithyroid drugs over 5 years with positive TRAb. PBMC RNA served as the TCR library source. Clinicians diagnosed Graves' disease using American Thyroid Association guidelines. Patients came from an endocrinology department in Xi'an, China. The receptor's source is a female donor with Graves disease. Sequencing was performed on peripheral blood mononuclear cells (PBMCs), taken when the disease was refractory, from a patient treated with antithyroid drugs. The chain carries TRBV18 and TRBJ2-7; D is unresolved. The CDR3 DNA reads TGTGCCAGCTCACCCTCGTTGACCGTCTTGCGCGAGCAGTACTTC. This translates into CASSPSLTVLREQYF.